This TCR beta chain is from a study of post-analysis software for immune sequencing data. With 5 bases removed from V and 2 bases from J, the gap between germline ends came to 24 bases. Germline-derived CDR1 and CDR2 are MGHRA and YSYEKL. This CDR3 has 18 residues. Study-wide results and limits: Roughly five TRBV segments appeared more often in patients than in controls, and TRBV5-6, TRBV5-1 and TRBV20-1 were among these.

The library was made from cDNA and included unique molecular identifiers. TCRdb analysed the PCR reads with MiXCR anew, one entry per CDR3 protein. The data show roughly 400,000 distinct CDR3 sequences, with about 39% seen just once and less than 8% held by the top ten. This clonotype has ten or more counts. Its cognate antigen is unknown. What was sequenced was blood. This chain links TRBV4-1 with TRBJ2-5; D perhaps matches TRBD2 (5 bases). The TCR comes from a girl aged 2-10 years with multiple sclerosis. CDR3: CASSARLPWSTYQETQYF. The CDR3 region has the DNA TGCGCCAGCAGCGCCCGACTACCGTGGTCGACGTATCAAGAGACCCAGTACTTC.